This TCR beta chain originates from a study of T cells in Graves' hyperthyroidism and ophthalmopathy. It was RNA transcripts that yielded the amplified TCR beta CDR3 regions. Initially, a first-round RT-PCR of the TCR CDR3 employed the HTBI primer set. TCRdb re-analysed the multiplex PCR reads in MiXCR, keeping a single row per CDR3 protein. The sample holds about 690,000 distinct CDR3 sequences, approximately 15% seen once. Germline loops: CDR1 MDHEN, CDR2 SYDVKM. The CDR3 length is 11 residues. The V gene lost 5 bases and the J gene lost 5 bases, with 3 bases spanning the gap. This clonotype was recorded a few times.

The sequence was obtained from a man aged 50 to 59 with Graves' hyperthyroidism. This chain connects TRBV28 to TRBJ1-4; D gene uncertain. The sample was blood. In DNA form, the CDR3 reads TGTGCCAGCAGTGTGAATGAAAAACTGTTTTTT. Translating gives CASSVNEKLFF.